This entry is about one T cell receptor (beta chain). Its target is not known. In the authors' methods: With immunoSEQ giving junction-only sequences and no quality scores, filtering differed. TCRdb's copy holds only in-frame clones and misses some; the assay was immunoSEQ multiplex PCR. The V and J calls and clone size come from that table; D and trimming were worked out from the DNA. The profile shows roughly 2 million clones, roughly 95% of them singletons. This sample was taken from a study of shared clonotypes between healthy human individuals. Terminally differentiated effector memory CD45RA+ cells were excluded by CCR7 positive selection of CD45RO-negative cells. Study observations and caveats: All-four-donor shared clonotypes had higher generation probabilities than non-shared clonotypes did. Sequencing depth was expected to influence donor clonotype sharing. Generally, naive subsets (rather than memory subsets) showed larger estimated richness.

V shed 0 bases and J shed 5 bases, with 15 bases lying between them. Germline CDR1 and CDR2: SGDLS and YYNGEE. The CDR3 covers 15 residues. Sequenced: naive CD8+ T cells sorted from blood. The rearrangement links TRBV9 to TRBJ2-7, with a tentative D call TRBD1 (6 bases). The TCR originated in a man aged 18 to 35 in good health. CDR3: CASSVGGLLWNEQYF. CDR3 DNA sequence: TGTGCCAGCAGCGTAGGGGGGCTCCTATGGAACGAGCAGTACTTC.